The sequence of this TCR beta chain was determined in a study of control samples from healthy donors and cancer patients. Libraries were prepared by immunoSEQ multiplex PCR; TCRdb keeps only in-frame clonotypes and omits some of them. The repertoire holds roughly 120,000 clones, with more than 75% as singletons. The CDR3 has 13 amino acids. V was shortened by 1 base and J by 5 bases, with 9 bases between the two germline ends. CDR1 SGHKS and CDR2 YYEKEE come from the germline V gene (reference sequence). What was sequenced was blood. The receptor comes from a woman in her 70s in good health. The chain links TRBV5-5 to TRBJ1-1; D is undetermined. The DNA for the CDR3 is TGTGCCAGCAGCTTGCTCTCTGGGACTGAAGCTTTCTTT. Its translation is CASSLLSGTEAFF.